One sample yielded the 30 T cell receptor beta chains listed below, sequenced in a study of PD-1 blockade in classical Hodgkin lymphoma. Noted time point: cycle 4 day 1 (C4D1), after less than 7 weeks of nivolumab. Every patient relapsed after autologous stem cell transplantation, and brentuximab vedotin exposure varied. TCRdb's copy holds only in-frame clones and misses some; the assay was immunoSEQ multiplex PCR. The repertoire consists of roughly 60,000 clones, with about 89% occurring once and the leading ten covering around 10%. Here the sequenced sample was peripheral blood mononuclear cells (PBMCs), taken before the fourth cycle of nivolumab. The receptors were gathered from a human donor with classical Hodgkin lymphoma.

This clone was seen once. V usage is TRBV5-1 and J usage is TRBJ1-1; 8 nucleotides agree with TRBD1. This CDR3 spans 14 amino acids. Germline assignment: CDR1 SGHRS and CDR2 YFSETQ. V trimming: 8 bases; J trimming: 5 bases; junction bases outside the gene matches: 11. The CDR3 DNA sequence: TGCGCCAGTGATACCGGGGACAGGAGGACTGAAGCTTTCTTT. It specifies CASDTGDRRTEAFF.

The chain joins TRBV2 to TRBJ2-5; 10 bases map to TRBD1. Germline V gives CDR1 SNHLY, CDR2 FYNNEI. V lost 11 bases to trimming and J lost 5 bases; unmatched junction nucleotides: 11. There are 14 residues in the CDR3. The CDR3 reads CAGSQTGGLETQYF. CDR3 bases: TGTGCCGGATCCCAGACAGGGGGCCTGGAGACCCAGTACTTC.

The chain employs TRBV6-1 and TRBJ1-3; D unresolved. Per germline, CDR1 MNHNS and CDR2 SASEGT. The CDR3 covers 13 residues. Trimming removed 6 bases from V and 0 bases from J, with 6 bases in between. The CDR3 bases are TGTGCCAGCAGACATGCCTCTGGAAACACCATATATTTT. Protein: CASRHASGNTIYF.

CDR3: CASSSLGTSVNEQFF. The CDR3 DNA reads TGTGCCAGCAGCTCACTCGGGACTAGCGTCAATGAGCAGTTCTTC. The chain recombines TRBV27 with TRBJ2-1, with 10 nucleotides matching TRBD2. The CDR3 totals 15 residues. Germline-derived CDR1 and CDR2 are MNHEY and SMNVEV (reference sequence). Germline trimming cut 6 bases from V and 6 bases from J; bases unmatched to any gene: 8.

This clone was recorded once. The DNA for the CDR3 is TGTGCCAGCAGCTTATCATCGGGGGGGTGGATGAGCACAGATACGCAGTATTTT. Its translation is CASSLSSGGWMSTDTQYF. The chain couples TRBV11-3 to TRBJ2-3; 8 nucleotides align to TRBD2. The CDR3 spans 18 residues. The junction had 10 bases not matched to a gene; V was cut back by 2 bases and J by 0 bases. Germline values: CDR1 SGHNT, CDR2 YENEEA.

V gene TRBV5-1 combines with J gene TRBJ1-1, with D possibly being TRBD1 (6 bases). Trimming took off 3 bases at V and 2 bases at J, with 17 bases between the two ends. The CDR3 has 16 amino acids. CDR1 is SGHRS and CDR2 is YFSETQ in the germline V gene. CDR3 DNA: TGCGCCAGCAGCTCAACGGGGGGCCCGGATAACACTGAAGCTTTCTTT. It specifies CASSSTGGPDNTEAFF. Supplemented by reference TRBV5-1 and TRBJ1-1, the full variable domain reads KAGVTQTPRYLIKTRGQQVTLSCSPISGHRSVSWYQQTPGQGLQFLFEYFSETQRNKGNFPGRFSGRQFSNSRSEMNVSTLELGDSALYLCASSSTGGPDNTEAFFGQGTRLTVV.

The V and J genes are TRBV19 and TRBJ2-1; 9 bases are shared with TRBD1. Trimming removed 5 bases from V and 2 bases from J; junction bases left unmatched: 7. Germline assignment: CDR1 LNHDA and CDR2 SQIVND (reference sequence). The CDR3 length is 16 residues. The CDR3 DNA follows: TGTGCCAGTAGTCTTCGGACAGGGGATCCCTACAATGAGCAGTTCTTC. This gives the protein CASSLRTGDPYNEQFF.

Written as DNA, the CDR3 is TGTGCCAGCTCACCACTAGCAGGCAACGAGCAGTACTTC. Residues: CASSPLAGNEQYF. This chain uses TRBV18 with TRBJ2-7; D is ambiguous. V was trimmed by 1 base and J by 5 bases, leaving 9 bases between them. The CDR3 is 13 amino acids. Germline-derived CDR1 and CDR2 are KGHSH and LQKENI.

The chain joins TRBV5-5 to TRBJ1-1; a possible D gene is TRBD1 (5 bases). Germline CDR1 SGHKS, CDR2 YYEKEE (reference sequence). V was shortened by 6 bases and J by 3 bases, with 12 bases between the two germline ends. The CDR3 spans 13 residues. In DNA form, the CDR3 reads TGTGCCAGCACTCCCCGGGGGTACACTGAAGCTTTCTTT. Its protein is CASTPRGYTEAFF.

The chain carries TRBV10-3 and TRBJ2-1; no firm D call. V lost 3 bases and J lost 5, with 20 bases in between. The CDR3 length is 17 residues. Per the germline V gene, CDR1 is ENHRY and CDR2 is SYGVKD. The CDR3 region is CAISDVLRRPYHNEQFF. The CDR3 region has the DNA TGTGCCATCAGTGACGTACTCAGAAGACCTTACCACAATGAGCAGTTCTTC.

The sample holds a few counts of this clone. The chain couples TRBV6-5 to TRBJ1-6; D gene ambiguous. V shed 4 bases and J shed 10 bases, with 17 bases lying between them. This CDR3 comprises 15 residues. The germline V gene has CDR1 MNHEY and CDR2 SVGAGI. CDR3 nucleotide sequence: TGTGCCAGCAGTTCCAGACGATCCCTGGGGTCACCCCTCCACTTT. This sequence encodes CASSSRRSLGSPLHF.

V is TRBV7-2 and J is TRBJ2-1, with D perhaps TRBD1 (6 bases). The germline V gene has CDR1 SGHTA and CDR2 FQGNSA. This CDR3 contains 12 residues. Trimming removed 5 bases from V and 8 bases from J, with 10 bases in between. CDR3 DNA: TGTGCCAGCAGCGTCAGGGGTGATGAGCAGTTCTTC. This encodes CASSVRGDEQFF.

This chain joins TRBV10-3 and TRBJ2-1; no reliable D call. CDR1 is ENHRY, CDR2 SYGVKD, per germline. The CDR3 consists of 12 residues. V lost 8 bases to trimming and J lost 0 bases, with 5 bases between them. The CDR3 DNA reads TGTGCCATCCGCAGCTCCTACAATGAGCAGTTCTTC. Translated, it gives CAIRSSYNEQFF.

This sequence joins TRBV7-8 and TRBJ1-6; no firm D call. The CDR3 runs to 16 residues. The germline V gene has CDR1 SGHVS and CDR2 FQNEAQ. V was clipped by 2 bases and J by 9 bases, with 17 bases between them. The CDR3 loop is CASSLFGVLDFSPLHF. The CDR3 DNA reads TGTGCCAGCAGCTTATTCGGGGTATTAGACTTTTCACCCCTCCACTTT.

This chain's CDR3 is CASSLGPVLAYEQYF. DNA of the CDR3: TGCGCCAGCAGCTTGGGGCCAGTTTTGGCCTACGAGCAGTACTTC. J is TRBJ2-7 and V is TRBV5-1; no reliable D call. The V gene's germline CDR1 is SGHRS and CDR2 YFSETQ. The V and J ends lost 0 bases and 2 bases respectively, with 12 bases between them. The length of the CDR3 is 15 residues.

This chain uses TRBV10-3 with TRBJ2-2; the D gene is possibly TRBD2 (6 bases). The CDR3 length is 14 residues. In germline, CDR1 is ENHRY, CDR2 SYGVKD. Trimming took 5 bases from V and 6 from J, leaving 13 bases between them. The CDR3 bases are TGTGCCATCAGTCCCTTGTCGGGGGCCGGGGAGCTGTTTTTT. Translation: CAISPLSGAGELFF.

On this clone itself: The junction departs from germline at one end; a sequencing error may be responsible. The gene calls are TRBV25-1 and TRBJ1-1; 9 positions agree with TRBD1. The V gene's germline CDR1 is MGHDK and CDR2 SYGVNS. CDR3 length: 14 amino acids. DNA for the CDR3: TGTGCCAGCAGTAAATATACAGGGGGCTCCGAAGCTTTCTTT. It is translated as CASSKYTGGSEAFF.

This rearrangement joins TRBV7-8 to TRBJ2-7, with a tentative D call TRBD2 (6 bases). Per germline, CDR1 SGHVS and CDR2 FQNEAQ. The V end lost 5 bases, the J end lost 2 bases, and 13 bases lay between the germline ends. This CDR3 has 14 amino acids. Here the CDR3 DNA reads TGTGCCAGCAGCGGCGGGGAGAGGGCCTACGAGCAGTACTTC. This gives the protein CASSGGERAYEQYF.

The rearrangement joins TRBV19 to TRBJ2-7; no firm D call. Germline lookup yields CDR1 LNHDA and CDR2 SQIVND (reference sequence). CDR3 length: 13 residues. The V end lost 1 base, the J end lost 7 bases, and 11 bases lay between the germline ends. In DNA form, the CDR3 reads TGTGCCAGTAGTATAGGCCCCCTCGTGGAGCAGTACTTC. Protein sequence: CASSIGPLVEQYF.

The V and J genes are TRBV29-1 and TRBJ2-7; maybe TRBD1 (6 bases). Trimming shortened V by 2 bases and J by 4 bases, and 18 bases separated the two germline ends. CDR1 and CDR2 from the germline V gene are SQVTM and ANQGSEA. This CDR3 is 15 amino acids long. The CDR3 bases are TGCAGCGTTGAACGAGCGGCAGGGGTGGAATACGAGCAGTACTTC. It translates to CSVERAAGVEYEQYF.

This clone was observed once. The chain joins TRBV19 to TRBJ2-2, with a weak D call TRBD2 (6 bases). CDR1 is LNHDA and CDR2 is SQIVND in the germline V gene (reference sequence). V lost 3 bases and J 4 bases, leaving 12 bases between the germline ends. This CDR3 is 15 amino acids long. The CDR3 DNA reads TGTGCCAGTAGTATCAGCGGGCCCGTCACCGGGGAGCTGTTTTTT. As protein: CASSISGPVTGELFF.

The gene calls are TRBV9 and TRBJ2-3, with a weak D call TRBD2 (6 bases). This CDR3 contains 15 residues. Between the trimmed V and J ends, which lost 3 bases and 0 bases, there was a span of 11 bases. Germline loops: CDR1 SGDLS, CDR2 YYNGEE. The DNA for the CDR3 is TGTGCCAGCAGCGAGTCCGGGACTAGCACAGATACGCAGTATTTT. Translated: CASSESGTSTDTQYF.

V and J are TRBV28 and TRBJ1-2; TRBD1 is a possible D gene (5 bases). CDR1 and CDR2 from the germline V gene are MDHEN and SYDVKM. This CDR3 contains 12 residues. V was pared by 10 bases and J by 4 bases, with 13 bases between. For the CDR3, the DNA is TGTGCCATTTCGACAGAATTCTATGGCTACACCTTC. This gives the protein CAISTEFYGYTF.

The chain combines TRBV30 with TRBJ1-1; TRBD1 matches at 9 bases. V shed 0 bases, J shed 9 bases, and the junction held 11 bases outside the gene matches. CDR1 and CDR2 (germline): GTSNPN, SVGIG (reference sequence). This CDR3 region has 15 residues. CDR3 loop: CAWSVPDRGVLQAFF. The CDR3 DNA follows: TGTGCCTGGAGTGTACCCGACAGGGGGGTCCTCCAAGCTTTCTTT.

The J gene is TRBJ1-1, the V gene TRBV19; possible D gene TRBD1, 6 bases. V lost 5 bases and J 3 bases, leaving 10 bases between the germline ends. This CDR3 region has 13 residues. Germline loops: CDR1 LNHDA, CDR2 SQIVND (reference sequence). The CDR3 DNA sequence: TGTGCCAGTAGTTGGGGGGCAGACACTGAAGCTTTCTTT. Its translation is CASSWGADTEAFF.

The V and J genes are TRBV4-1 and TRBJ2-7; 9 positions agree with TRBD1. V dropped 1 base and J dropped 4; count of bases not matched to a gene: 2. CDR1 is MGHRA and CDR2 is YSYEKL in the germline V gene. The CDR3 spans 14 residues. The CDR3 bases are TGCGCCAGCAGCCAAGGGACAGGGGTTTACGAGCAGTACTTC. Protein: CASSQGTGVYEQYF.

The CDR3: CASSLGGVSSYEQYF. The CDR3 DNA reads as TGTGCCAGCAGCCTTGGCGGGGTTTCCTCCTACGAGCAGTACTTC. The chain recombines TRBV9 with TRBJ2-7, with D perhaps matching TRBD2 (6 bases). V dropped 4 bases and J dropped 0 bases, with 14 bases sitting between them. Looked up from germline, CDR1 is SGDLS and CDR2 is YYNGEE. This CDR3 comprises 15 residues.

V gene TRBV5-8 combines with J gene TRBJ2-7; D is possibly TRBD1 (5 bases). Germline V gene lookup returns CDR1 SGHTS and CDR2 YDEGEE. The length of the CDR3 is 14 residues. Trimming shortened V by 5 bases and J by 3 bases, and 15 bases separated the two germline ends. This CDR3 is CASRSPGAYYEQYF. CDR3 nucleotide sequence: TGTGCCAGCAGAAGCCCTGGGGCCTACTACGAGCAGTACTTC.

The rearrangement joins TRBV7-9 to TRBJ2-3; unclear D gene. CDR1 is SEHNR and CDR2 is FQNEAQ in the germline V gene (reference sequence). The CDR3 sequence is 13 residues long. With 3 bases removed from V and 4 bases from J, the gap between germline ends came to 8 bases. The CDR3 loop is CASSFPHADTQYF. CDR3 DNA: TGTGCCAGCAGCTTTCCTCATGCAGATACGCAGTATTTT.

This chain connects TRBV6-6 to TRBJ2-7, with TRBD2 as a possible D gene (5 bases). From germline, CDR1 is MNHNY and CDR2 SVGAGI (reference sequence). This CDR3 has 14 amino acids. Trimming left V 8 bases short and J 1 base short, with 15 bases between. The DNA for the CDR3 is TGTGCCAGCGCGGCGGGTGTCGGGTCCTACGAGCAGTACTTC. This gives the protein CASAAGVGSYEQYF.